This T cell receptor (beta chain) stems from a study of cytomegalovirus exposure and HLA in healthy donors. On the study more broadly: Early on, a data release was issued that held roughly 80 million unique TCRs from HLA-typed donors. General study points: In an earlier analysis, most TCR beta V segments were productive about 87% or about 30% of the time.

To note about this clone: Its antigen is unknown.

Looked up from germline, CDR1 is SEHNR and CDR2 is FQNEAQ (reference sequence). The CDR3 is 15 amino acids. Between the trimmed V and J ends, which lost 0 bases and 3 bases, there was a span of 8 bases. In the PCR, 60 Vbeta and 13 Jbeta primers were used. Repertoires were generated with immunoSEQ multiplex PCR, while TCRdb's copy carries only in-frame clones and drops some. The sample table includes about 34,000 clones. The chain combines TRBV7-9 with TRBJ2-2, with a weak D call TRBD2 (6 bases). This clonotype was sampled from a middle-aged woman in good health and CMV-seropositive. The sample was PBMCs. The CDR3 nucleotides are TGTGCCAGCAGCTTAGCGGGGGGATACACCGGGGAGCTGTTTTTT. It encodes CASSLAGGYTGELFF.